The 23 T cell receptor beta chains in this list originate from one sample, sequenced in a study of monozygotic twins with inflammatory bowel disease. From the 5' RACE reads, TCRdb lists one entry per CDR3 protein and no DNA. The sample's table shows some 160,000 distinct CDR3 sequences. Sequenced input: blood. These receptors originate from a human donor with ulcerative colitis or Crohn's disease, or a healthy co-twin of an affected twin (not recorded which).

The chain links TRBV6-5 to TRBJ2-1. The CDR3 runs to 14 residues. The germline V gene encodes CDR1 MNHEY and CDR2 SVGAGI. The CDR3 region is CASSYSGPDNEQFF.

This rearrangement joins TRBV30 to TRBJ2-2; the D call of TRBD1 rests on TCRdb alone, since no DNA is present to check it. The CDR3 length is 13 residues. Germline CDR1 reads GTSNPN; CDR2 reads SVGIG (reference sequence). CDR3 amino acids: CAWRRGITGELFF.

The chain links TRBV20-1 to TRBJ1-1. This CDR3 has 12 amino acids. Germline CDR1 and CDR2: DFQATT and SNEGSKA (reference sequence). This chain's CDR3 is CSARFGNTEAFF.

V and J are TRBV27 and TRBJ2-2. Germline V lookup: CDR1 MNHEY, CDR2 SMNVEV (reference sequence). The CDR3 runs 13 residues. The CDR3 region is CASSFGYSGELFF.

The chain employs TRBV27 and TRBJ2-3; the D call from TCRdb, TRBD2, cannot be confirmed without DNA. From germline, CDR1 is MNHEY and CDR2 SMNVEV (reference sequence). The length of the CDR3 is 17 residues. The CDR3 region is CASSLPRTSGTVDTQYF.

The rearrangement uses TRBV20-1 and TRBJ2-1; lacking DNA, the TRBD2 call made by TCRdb goes unchecked. This CDR3 region has 13 residues. Germline-derived CDR1 and CDR2 are DFQATT and SNEGSKA (reference sequence). CDR3 in amino acids: CSARGPSGLEQFF.

This chain links TRBV7-8 with TRBJ1-1; TCRdb lists TRBD1, though no DNA is available to test this call. The germline V gene has CDR1 SGHVS and CDR2 FQNEAQ. There are 19 residues in the CDR3. CDR3 loop: CASSFLYGGEGTRETEAFF.

This chain joins TRBV11-2 and TRBJ1-2; TCRdb's D call, TRBD1, is unchecked because there is no DNA. Per the germline V gene, CDR1 is SGHAT and CDR2 is FQNNGV. The CDR3 consists of 16 residues. The CDR3 sequence is CASSLVEAGGAGGYTF.

This chain connects TRBV27 to TRBJ2-1. Germline V lookup: CDR1 MNHEY, CDR2 SMNVEV (reference sequence). This CDR3 comprises 12 residues. The CDR3 region is CASSRVPDEQFF.

The chain carries TRBV5-1 and TRBJ1-6; TCRdb's D gene call, TRBD1, goes unchecked for lack of DNA. This CDR3 comprises 16 residues. CDR1 SGHRS and CDR2 YFSETQ come from the germline V gene. The CDR3 loop reads CASSLKTGLDTPPLHF.

The chain joins TRBV5-1 to TRBJ2-1; with no DNA, the TCRdb D assignment of TRBD2 cannot be verified. Germline CDR1 SGHRS, CDR2 YFSETQ. The CDR3 loop spans 16 amino acids. This CDR3 is CASCPEGGYDLGEQFF.

V and J are TRBV7-3 and TRBJ2-5. From germline, CDR1 is SGHTA and CDR2 FQGTGA. CDR3 length: 15 residues. The CDR3 is CASSLYGQTQETQYF.

The gene calls are TRBV7-6 and TRBJ2-5; the D call from TCRdb, TRBD2, cannot be confirmed without DNA. CDR3 length equals 17 residues. Per germline, CDR1 SGHVS and CDR2 FNYEAQ. CDR3 in amino acids: CASSLGTSGALVETQYF.

The chain is built from TRBV6-2 or TRBV6-3 and TRBJ2-2. Per germline, CDR1 MNHEY and CDR2 SVGEGT. There are 14 residues in the CDR3. The CDR3: CASKVTANTGELFF.

The V call is TRBV7-6, the J call TRBJ2-7; TCRdb calls TRBD1, which cannot be checked without DNA. Per the germline V gene, CDR1 is SGHVS and CDR2 is FNYEAQ. CDR3 size: 12 residues. CDR3 loop: CASSRTGVEQYF. Supplemented by reference TRBV7-6 and TRBJ2-7, the full variable domain reads GAGVSQSPRYKVTKRGQDVALRCDPISGHVSLYWYRQALGQGPEFLTYFNYEAQQDKSGLPNDRFSAERPEGSISTLTIQRTEQRDSAMYRCASSRTGVEQYFGPGTRLTVT.

This chain connects TRBV7-9 to TRBJ1-4. Germline CDR1 reads SEHNR; CDR2 reads FQNEAQ (reference sequence). This CDR3 has 14 residues. The CDR3 region is CASSLGFDPEKLFF.

The chain links TRBV27 to TRBJ2-7; the TCRdb D gene call, TRBD1, has no DNA to confirm it. The CDR3 is made up of 16 amino acids. The V gene's germline CDR1 is MNHEY and CDR2 SMNVEV (reference sequence). The CDR3 region is CASGVPGTGRSYEQYF.

The rearrangement joins TRBV4-2 to TRBJ1-2; without DNA, the TCRdb call of TRBD1 cannot be checked. Germline values: CDR1 LGHNA, CDR2 YNFKEQ. This CDR3 region has 17 residues. CDR3: CASSQAGQELISLGYTF.

The chain carries TRBV4-1 and TRBJ2-1. Germline CDR1 is MGHRA and CDR2 is YSYEKL. The CDR3 has 12 amino acids. The CDR3 region is CASSNIGREQFF.

V is TRBV6-5 and J is TRBJ1-1; without DNA, the TCRdb call of TRBD1 cannot be checked. Per germline, CDR1 MNHEY and CDR2 SVGAGI. The CDR3 runs 13 residues. The CDR3 loop is CASSFQQGEGAFF.

The gene calls are TRBV12-3 or TRBV12-4 and TRBJ2-1; TCRdb's D call of TRBD1 is untestable without DNA. There are 16 residues in the CDR3. CDR3 loop: CASSLAKGQGVYEQFF.

The chain combines TRBV20-1 with TRBJ1-1; TCRdb proposes TRBD1, but this gene call is untestable without DNA. The CDR3 covers 14 residues. CDR1 is DFQATT, CDR2 SNEGSKA, per germline (reference sequence). The CDR3 here is CSARREGAGTEAFF.

This chain links TRBV12-3 or TRBV12-4 with TRBJ1-3. The length of the CDR3 is 14 residues. CDR3: CASSFVGSGNTIYF.